The 22 T cell receptor beta chains below all came from one sample that was sequenced in a study of T cell repertoires in cytomegalovirus infection (dated by TCRdb to the late 2010s). No antigen has been assigned to these receptors. Explained via the paper, the treatment or condition label denotes: in vitro stimulation with specific CMV peptide epitopes to enrich CMV-specific T cells. The instrument given in TCRdb is Illumina HiSeq 1500. The public reads were reanalyzed by TCRdb: fastp trimming at Q25, MiXCR alignment, in-frame beta chains only. Rows are unified per CDR3 protein, each entry keeping the most common DNA and genes. Here the sample has around 340,000 distinct CDR3 sequences; roughly 29% occur a single time. The top ten clonotypes cover about 20% of the sample. Source: cultured PBMCs, taken from culture after CMV antigen stimulation. These receptors all stem from a human donor in good health (CMV status not recorded). Some clones in this sample may be carry-over from other donors' samples.

The chain uses TRBV20-1 and TRBJ2-5; D may be TRBD2 (5 bases). Per germline, CDR1 DFQATT and CDR2 SNEGSKA (reference sequence). CDR3 size: 11 residues. As DNA, the CDR3 is TGCAGCGGGGAACTCCAAGAGACCCAGTACTTC. This translates into CSGELQETQYF.

The rearrangement links TRBV27 to TRBJ1-1, with 8 positions matching TRBD1. The CDR3 extends over 15 amino acids. The V segment lost 5 bases and the J segment 3 bases; nucleotides outside the gene matches: 8. CDR1 is MNHEY and CDR2 is SMNVEV in the germline V gene (reference sequence). DNA for the CDR3: TGTGCCAGCAGTCCCCTCTCGGACAGGGACACTGAAGCTTTCTTT. This gives the protein CASSPLSDRDTEAFF.

The rearrangement links TRBV7-3 to TRBJ1-1; D is unclear. Germline loops: CDR1 SGHTA, CDR2 FQGTGA. The CDR3 spans 15 residues. V was pared by 5 bases and J by 3 bases, with 16 bases between. The CDR3 sequence: CASSPDPWTYTEAFF. The CDR3 region has the DNA TGTGCCAGCAGCCCAGACCCGTGGACTTACACTGAAGCTTTCTTT.

This clonotype was seen a few times. The J gene is TRBJ2-3, the V gene TRBV15, with 8 bases matching TRBD2. The V and J ends lost 2 bases and 5 bases, in that order; junction bases with no gene match: 12. The V gene's germline CDR1 is LNHNV and CDR2 YYDKDF (reference sequence). The CDR3 loop spans 17 amino acids. CDR3 DNA sequence: TGTGCCACCAGCAGACCATTCGGACTAGCTAGGGGAGATACGCAGTATTTT. Its protein product is CATSRPFGLARGDTQYF.

The CDR3 nucleotides are TGTGCCAGTTGCGTGGGTATCGCAACTAATGAAAAACTGTTTTTT. Protein: CASCVGIATNEKLFF. The chain recombines TRBV6-6 with TRBJ1-4; unclear D gene. CDR3 length: 15 residues. Looked up from germline, CDR1 is MNHNY and CDR2 is SVGAGI (reference sequence). The V gene lost 9 bases and the J gene lost 0 bases, with 14 bases spanning the gap.

This clonotype was recorded a few times. This sequence joins TRBV28 and TRBJ1-2; the D is unclear. The CDR3 has 15 amino acids. Germline V lookup: CDR1 MDHEN, CDR2 SYDVKM. V dropped 6 bases and J dropped 3 bases, with 17 bases sitting between them. In DNA, the CDR3 is TGTGCCAGCAGGGGCGGCCCCCCAGCGGACTATGGCTACACCTTC. The encoded protein is CASRGGPPADYGYTF.

There are a few counts of this clonotype. The chain is built from TRBV7-9 and TRBJ1-2, with 7 nucleotides matching TRBD1. This CDR3 is built from 15 residues. Per germline, CDR1 SEHNR and CDR2 FQNEAQ (reference sequence). After removal of 3 bases from V and 1 base from J, the junction contained 5 bases not matched to a gene. CDR3 region: CASSLAQGRNYGYTF. The CDR3 nucleotides read TGTGCCAGCAGCTTGGCACAGGGGCGTAACTATGGCTACACCTTC.

This clonotype occurred a few times. The CDR3 DNA sequence: TGTGCCAGTACGGGACACTATGGCTACACCTTC. Translated, it gives CASTGHYGYTF. This chain joins TRBV19 and TRBJ1-2, with a weak D call TRBD1 (5 bases). Germline V gene data show CDR1 as LNHDA and CDR2 as SQIVND (reference sequence). This CDR3 has 11 residues. V gave up 7 bases and J gave up 3 bases, with 6 bases separating them. The variable domain in full, completed from reference TRBV19 and TRBJ1-2, reads DGGITQSPKYLFRKEGQNVTLSCEQNLNHDAMYWYRQDPGQGLRLIYYSQIVNDFQKGDIAEGYSVSREKKESFPLTVTSAQKNPTAFYLCASTGHYGYTFGSGTRLTVV.

V is TRBV5-1 and J is TRBJ1-4; D uncertain. Germline V gene sequence: CDR1 SGHRS, CDR2 YFSETQ. V was trimmed by 4 bases and J by 7 bases, leaving 8 bases between them. CDR3 length: 12 amino acids. CDR3 protein: CASSTEGEKLFF. In DNA, the CDR3 is TGCGCCAGCAGCACGGAGGGTGAAAAACTGTTTTTT. The whole variable domain, filled in from reference TRBV5-1 and TRBJ1-4, reads KAGVTQTPRYLIKTRGQQVTLSCSPISGHRSVSWYQQTPGQGLQFLFEYFSETQRNKGNFPGRFSGRQFSNSRSEMNVSTLELGDSALYLCASSTEGEKLFFGSGTQLSVL.

This chain joins TRBV7-2 and TRBJ2-3, with a tentative D call TRBD2 (6 bases). This CDR3 spans 14 amino acids. The germline V and J ends were trimmed by 4 bases and 2 bases, with 10 bases remaining between them. Germline CDR1 is SGHTA and CDR2 is FQGNSA. CDR3 nucleotides: TGTGCCAGCAGCTGGGGGGACTCCACAGATACGCAGTATTTT. Translation: CASSWGDSTDTQYF.

V gene TRBV5-5 combines with J gene TRBJ1-1, with D unclear. CDR3 length: 12 amino acids. The germline gives CDR1 SGHKS, CDR2 YYEKEE (reference sequence). Trimming stripped 4 bases from V and 7 bases from J, with 11 bases between. CDR3 in amino acids: CASSPDNFEAFF. CDR3 in DNA: TGTGCCAGCAGCCCCGACAACTTTGAAGCTTTCTTT.

This clonotype was seen only a few times. The chain carries TRBV28 and TRBJ2-3, with 10 bases aligning to TRBD1. CDR1 is MDHEN, CDR2 SYDVKM, per germline. J was trimmed by 6 bases and V by 4 bases; bases with no gene match: 7. This CDR3 is 15 amino acids long. CDR3 nucleotides: TGTGCCAGCAGTTCCCCCGGGACAGGGGCCGATACGCAGTATTTT. Its protein product is CASSSPGTGADTQYF.

This chain links TRBV7-8 with TRBJ1-2; D is unclear. Germline CDR1 and CDR2: SGHVS and FQNEAQ. Trimming left V 5 bases short and J 7 bases short, with 14 bases between. The CDR3 extends over 13 amino acids. The DNA of the CDR3 is TGTGCCAGCAGCCCCGAGACCGATATTGGCTACACCTTC. Protein sequence: CASSPETDIGYTF.

This clonotype has a handful of counts. The genes are TRBV12-3 or TRBV12-4 and TRBJ1-6; D possibly corresponds to TRBD1 (6 bases). This CDR3 contains 17 residues. V lost 3 bases to trimming and J lost 4 bases, with 16 bases between them. The CDR3 reads CASSFRGAMGYNSPLHF. In DNA form, the CDR3 reads TGTGCCAGCAGTTTTAGGGGGGCCATGGGGTATAATTCACCCCTCCACTTT.

V and J are TRBV6-1 and TRBJ2-7; D not resolved. The CDR3 loop spans 14 amino acids. The germline gives CDR1 MNHNS, CDR2 SASEGT. V lost 8 bases to trimming and J lost 3 bases, with 17 bases between them. CDR3 residues: CASAPTPGHYEQYF. Here the CDR3 DNA reads TGTGCCAGCGCCCCGACCCCGGGCCACTACGAGCAGTACTTC.

This clonotype was seen many times. The V gene is TRBV12-3 or TRBV12-4, the J gene TRBJ2-1, with 12 bases that match TRBD1. This CDR3 has 19 residues. J gave up 0 bases and V 5 bases, and 11 bases lay outside the gene matches. The CDR3 sequence: CASSPGTGGSLSSYNEQFF. The DNA for the CDR3 is TGTGCCAGCAGTCCCGGGACAGGGGGCTCCCTGAGCTCCTACAATGAGCAGTTCTTC.

The rearrangement uses TRBV27 and TRBJ2-5, with D unclear. This CDR3 region has 14 residues. Germline V gene lookup returns CDR1 MNHEY and CDR2 SMNVEV (reference sequence). Trimming left V 5 bases short and J 4 bases short, with 14 bases between. The CDR3 spells CASSLNRAVETQYF. The CDR3 coding sequence is TGTGCCAGCAGTCTCAACCGGGCGGTAGAGACCCAGTACTTC.

The chain recombines TRBV7-3 with TRBJ2-3, with D tentatively TRBD2 (7 bases). Germline V gene sequence: CDR1 SGHTA, CDR2 FQGTGA. This CDR3 has 19 amino acids. Trimming cost V 5 bases and J 2 bases, with 26 bases left between them. The CDR3 loop reads CASSTQKGGDGTITDTQYF. In DNA, the CDR3 is TGTGCCAGCAGCACCCAGAAGGGGGGCGACGGGACTATCACAGATACGCAGTATTTT.

As DNA, the CDR3 is TGTGCCAGCAGCTGGACAGGCCCCAATCAGCCCCAGCATTTT. It translates to CASSWTGPNQPQHF. The chain joins TRBV7-2 to TRBJ1-5, with 7 positions matching TRBD1. The CDR3 contains 14 residues. J lost 3 bases, V lost 4 bases, and 3 bases had no gene match. Germline CDR1 is SGHTA and CDR2 is FQGNSA.

CDR3 bases: TGTGCCAGCAGTAACACGCGGGCTAGCTCCTACAATGAGCAGTTCTTC. Its translation is CASSNTRASSYNEQFF. The V and J genes are TRBV7-9 and TRBJ2-1, with a possible D match to TRBD2 (5 bases). CDR3 length: 16 residues. V lost 6 bases and J lost 0, with 15 bases in between. Germline V gene data show CDR1 as SEHNR and CDR2 as FQNEAQ (reference sequence).

This clonotype was seen a few times. This chain links TRBV12-3 or TRBV12-4 with TRBJ2-5; D gene uncertain. CDR3 length: 13 amino acids. Trimming removed 2 bases from V and 2 bases from J, with 6 bases in between. CDR3 sequence: CASSLYGQETQYF. The DNA of the CDR3 is TGTGCCAGCAGTTTATACGGGCAAGAGACCCAGTACTTC.

The chain has TRBV12-3 or TRBV12-4 and TRBJ1-1, with D maybe TRBD1 (5 bases). Trimming stripped 4 bases from V and 3 bases from J, with 9 bases between. CDR3 length equals 13 residues. CDR3 bases: TGTGCCAGCAGTTACCCAGGGTACACTGAAGCTTTCTTT. Encoded protein: CASSYPGYTEAFF.